The 18 T cell receptor beta chains listed next were all sequenced from one sample in a study of blood T cell repertoires in COVID-19 (dated by TCRdb to the early 2020s). The library came from the immunoSEQ multiplex PCR assay. TCRdb stores this immuneACCESS table with in-frame sequences only. Part of the clones is absent; in the studies checked, under half of the shortfall reflects unresolved V genes, and no reason is known for the rest. Counted in this sample were approximately 300,000 clones; about 89% of them appeared once. The top ten hold 4.6% of the sample. The sample comprised peripheral blood. The source of these receptors is a middle-aged man with acute or convalescent COVID-19.

This chain joins TRBV3-1 (or the pseudogene TRBV3-2) and TRBJ1-2; D perhaps matches TRBD1 (5 bases). Looked up from germline, CDR1 is LGHDT and CDR2 is YNNKEL (reference sequence). The CDR3 sequence is 13 residues long. V was shortened by 4 bases and J by 5 bases, with 11 bases between the two germline ends. CDR3 in amino acids: CASSRPRGYGYTF. Here the CDR3 DNA reads TGTGCCAGCAGCCGCCCAAGGGGATATGGCTACACCTTC.

The rearrangement joins TRBV6-6 to TRBJ1-4; TRBD1 matches at 7 bases. The V gene end was trimmed by 10 bases and the J gene end by 3 bases; junction bases not matched to a gene: 11. Germline CDR1 MNHNY, CDR2 SVGAGI (reference sequence). CDR3 length equals 15 residues. This CDR3 reads CATHPGQAPNEKLFF. The DNA of the CDR3 is TGTGCCACCCACCCCGGACAGGCCCCTAATGAAAAACTGTTTTTT.

This chain joins TRBV9 and TRBJ2-6; D gene unclear. The germline gives CDR1 SGDLS, CDR2 YYNGEE. Trimming shortened V by 3 bases and J by 0 bases, and 10 bases separated the two germline ends. There are 16 residues in the CDR3. CDR3 sequence: CASSAPWSSGANVLTF. The CDR3 DNA reads as TGTGCCAGCAGCGCCCCCTGGAGCTCTGGGGCCAACGTCCTGACTTTC.

V gene TRBV18 combines with J gene TRBJ1-2; D is undetermined. The CDR3 has 14 residues. From germline, CDR1 is KGHSH and CDR2 LQKENI. V was cut by 2 bases and J by 6 bases, with 13 bases left in between. CDR3 sequence: CASSPWEGENGYTF. CDR3 in DNA: TGTGCCAGCTCACCATGGGAGGGTGAAAATGGCTACACCTTC.

As to this clone: Other nucleotide sequences in the sample specify the same CDR3. The V call is TRBV11-2, the J call TRBJ2-3, with a weak D call TRBD2 (5 bases). There are 14 residues in the CDR3. The V end was cut by 5 bases, the J end by 5 bases, with 14 bases between. CDR1 SGHAT and CDR2 FQNNGV come from the germline V gene. Here the CDR3 DNA reads TGTGCCAGCAGCCCCGGGGTAGTTGGAGATACGCAGTATTTT. Residues: CASSPGVVGDTQYF.

The CDR3 nucleotides read TGCAGCGTTCAGAATGAAAAACTGTTTTTT. Amino acid sequence: CSVQNEKLFF. The chain has TRBV29-1 and TRBJ1-4; D uncertain. Trimming removed 5 bases at V and 5 bases at J, with 3 bases between. Germline CDR1 and CDR2: SQVTM and ANQGSEA. The CDR3 covers 10 residues.

The chain couples TRBV6-6 to TRBJ2-5; 11 bases agree with TRBD2. From germline, CDR1 is MNHNY and CDR2 SVGAGI (reference sequence). The J segment lost 5 bases and the V segment lost 6 bases, leaving 11 bases of the junction unmatched. The CDR3 consists of 16 residues. Here the CDR3 DNA reads TGTGCCAGCAGCCCGATAGCGGGGGGGCCCTGGGAGACCCAGTACTTC. Its translation: CASSPIAGGPWETQYF.

CDR3 nucleotide sequence: TGTGCCAGCAGCGCGGACTACAGGGGAAAACTGTTTTTT. Protein: CASSADYRGKLFF. This sequence joins TRBV9 and TRBJ1-4; TRBD1 matches at 7 bases. In germline, CDR1 is SGDLS, CDR2 YYNGEE. This CDR3 region has 13 residues. The J segment lost 10 bases and the V segment lost 3 bases, leaving 6 bases of the junction unmatched. The entire variable domain, with the rest obtained from reference TRBV9 and TRBJ1-4, is as follows: DSGVTQTPKHLITATGQRVTLRCSPRSGDLSVYWYQQSLDQGLQFLIQYYNGEERAKGNILERFSAQQFPDLHSELNLSSLELGDSALYFCASSADYRGKLFFGSGTQLSVL.

The V call is TRBV6-1, the J call TRBJ2-1; TRBD1 matches 9 bases. This CDR3 spans 17 amino acids. Looked up from germline, CDR1 is MNHNS and CDR2 is SASEGT. Losses at the gene ends were 2 bases for V and 9 bases for J; bases not matched to a gene: 14. CDR3 nucleotides: TGTGCCAGCAGTGAAAAGGGGACAGGGTTGGGGTTCGGTGAGCAGTTCTTC. Translated, it gives CASSEKGTGLGFGEQFF.

The sample holds a few counts of this clone. This chain connects TRBV2 to TRBJ1-2; a weak D match, TRBD1 (6 bases). V was cut by 0 bases and J by 8 bases, with 13 bases left in between. Germline-derived CDR1 and CDR2 are SNHLY and FYNNEI. The CDR3 totals 14 residues. CDR3 loop: CASSEARAGEGYTF. CDR3 DNA sequence: TGTGCCAGCAGTGAAGCGCGGGCAGGGGAAGGCTACACCTTC.

This chain connects TRBV5-4 to TRBJ2-4; D possibly corresponds to TRBD2 (6 bases). The V end was cut by 4 bases, the J end by 12 bases, with 20 bases between. This CDR3 is built from 14 residues. In germline, CDR1 is SGHNT, CDR2 YYREEE (reference sequence). CDR3 region: CASSPNGGSRSQYF. In DNA form, the CDR3 reads TGTGCCAGCAGCCCTAATGGGGGGAGTAGGTCTCAGTACTTC.

This clone occurred once. This chain links TRBV24-1 with TRBJ1-2, with 8 bases fitting TRBD1. This CDR3 is built from 14 residues. In germline, CDR1 is KGHDR, CDR2 SFDVKD. J was trimmed by 3 bases and V by 5 bases; bases with no gene match: 4. CDR3 protein: CATSAPDRDYGYTF. The DNA of the CDR3 is TGTGCCACCAGTGCCCCGGACAGGGACTATGGCTACACCTTC.

The chain carries TRBV29-1 and TRBJ2-1; TRBD1 aligns across 7 bases. J lost 0 bases, V lost 3 bases, and 5 bases had no gene match. This CDR3 comprises 15 residues. CDR1 is SQVTM and CDR2 is ANQGSEA in the germline V gene. This CDR3 is CSVDLHRGSYNEQFF. The CDR3 DNA sequence: TGCAGCGTTGATCTCCACAGGGGCTCCTACAATGAGCAGTTCTTC.

On this clone itself: The germline gene is not matched at one end of the junction; a read error may be the cause. The rearrangement links TRBV12-5 to TRBJ2-1, with 10 bases matching TRBD2. CDR3 size: 13 residues. Looked up from germline, CDR1 is LGHNT and CDR2 is FRNRAP. For the CDR3, the DNA is TGTGCTAGTGGGGCTAGCGGGGGCTATTTAGTGATCTTC. Translating gives CASGASGGYLVIF.

J is TRBJ1-1 and V is TRBV29-1; D not resolved. This CDR3 contains 11 residues. Germline CDR1 SQVTM, CDR2 ANQGSEA. Trimming removed 6 bases from V and 0 bases from J, with 5 bases in between. CDR3 bases: TGCAGCGTAGGAGTGAACACTGAAGCTTTCTTT. It encodes CSVGVNTEAFF. The whole variable domain, remainder taken from reference TRBV29-1 and TRBJ1-1, is SAVISQKPSRDICQRGTSLTIQCQVDSQVTMMFWYRQQPGQSLTLIATANQGSEATYESGFVIDKFPISRPNLTFSTLTVSNMSPEDSSIYLCSVGVNTEAFFGQGTRLTVV.

The chain carries TRBV6-5 and TRBJ1-1, with unresolved D. Germline V lookup: CDR1 MNHEY, CDR2 SVGAGI. The CDR3 length is 14 residues. The V end lost 4 bases, the J end lost 1 base, and 10 bases lay between the germline ends. The CDR3 sequence is CASSSTGRNTEAFF. The CDR3 DNA reads as TGTGCCAGCAGTTCAACGGGGAGGAACACTGAAGCTTTCTTT.

The V call is TRBV6-2 or TRBV6-3, the J call TRBJ1-1; 8 nucleotides line up with TRBD1. This CDR3 is built from 13 residues. V lost 5 bases and J lost 5; bases outside the gene matches: 4. Per the germline V gene, CDR1 is MNHEY and CDR2 is SVGEGT. The CDR3 region has the DNA TGTGCCAGCAGTAGGACAGGGAGGACTGAAGCTTTCTTT. Translated, it gives CASSRTGRTEAFF.

This rearrangement joins TRBV19 to TRBJ2-1; 10 positions match TRBD1. V shed 3 bases and J 7 bases; nucleotides not matched to a gene: 9. CDR3 length equals 16 residues. Looked up from germline, CDR1 is LNHDA and CDR2 is SQIVND (reference sequence). The CDR3 loop is CASSMGGGQGINEQFF. CDR3 DNA: TGTGCCAGTAGTATGGGAGGGGGACAGGGGATAAATGAGCAGTTCTTC.